Sequencing of this TCR beta chain was carried out in a study of Ad26.COV2.S vaccination and SARS-CoV-2 variants. Study background: Intramuscularly, Ad26.COV2.S was given either once or twice, 56 days apart.

Treatment noted: 19 received Ad26.COV2.S at low or high dose, single or two shots; 5 received placebo; per-sample allocation not given. At day 63 after the first vaccine or placebo injection, samples were drawn. Vaccine was an Ad26 vector expressing Wuhan-strain SARS-CoV-2 spike. Trimming took 3 bases from V and 4 from J; bases not matched to a gene: 12. The CDR3 totals 18 residues. Germline CDR1 reads MDHEN; CDR2 reads SYDVKM. Whole-study findings and limits: Vaccine and placebo recipients had comparable breadth of non-spike TCRs.

Clones were sequenced by immunoSEQ multiplex PCR, and TCRdb holds only the in-frame ones, with some missing. Among over 400,000 clones listed, about nine tenths were seen once. In its sample, this clone was seen a few times. Its specificity is not known. The TCR comes from a person aged 18-65 years who received the Ad26.COV2.S COVID-19 vaccine or a placebo. The source material was peripheral blood, sampled in a trial of Ad26.COV2.S vaccine versus placebo. This chain connects TRBV28 to TRBJ2-3, with 11 nucleotides matching TRBD2. For the CDR3, the DNA is TGTGCCAGCAGTTTCGTCCTAGCGGGAGGTAGTCTGCCAGATACGCAGTATTTT. Protein product: CASSFVLAGGSLPDTQYF.